Here is one TCR beta chain with its context. The antigen is undetermined. This PCR relied on a set of 60 Vbeta primers and 13 Jbeta primers. Some clones are missing from TCRdb's copy, which holds only in-frame ones; the method was immunoSEQ multiplex PCR. The sample includes 150,000 to 200,000 clones, around four fifths of them seen just once. This sample stems from a study of cytomegalovirus exposure and HLA in healthy donors. General study points: About 87% or about 30% of the time was how often most TCR beta V segments were productive, according to an earlier analysis.

Germline loops: CDR1 LNHDA, CDR2 SQIVND (reference sequence). Trimming stripped 5 bases from V and 1 base from J, with 11 bases between. There are 14 residues in the CDR3. The receptor was derived from a man between 18 and 29 years old in good health and CMV-seropositive. The chain has TRBV19 and TRBJ1-1; D gene uncertain. The sequencing sample was made of PBMCs. CDR3 nucleotides: TGTGCCAGTAGTTTTCGTGCGGGGAACACTGAAGCTTTCTTT. Protein sequence: CASSFRAGNTEAFF.